The clone carrying this T cell receptor beta chain was counted a few times. Its antigen is as yet unknown. The CDR3 loop spans 19 amino acids. The V and J ends lost 4 bases and 0 bases, in that order; junction bases with no gene match: 10. The data belong to a study of spatial heterogeneity in lung cancer. Broader study findings: Ubiquitous expanded tumor TCRs appeared in blood more at resection than follow-up.

A unique molecular identifier was carried by every single TCR cDNA molecule. Each CDR3 protein is one row after TCRdb ran MiXCR on the 5' RACE reads. The table records around 23,000 distinct CDR3 sequences, about 3% of them present only once. Time point denoted: sample taken at primary tumor resection. The sequenced material consisted of unsorted whole RNA from tumor, nontumor lung or frozen PBMC. This sequence originates from a female donor with early-stage non-small cell lung cancer. The gene calls are TRBV12-3 or TRBV12-4 and TRBJ2-1, with TRBD2 identical over 12 bases. The sequencing used PBMCs, collected at surgery. The CDR3 DNA reads TGTGCCAGCAGTTCCACCGGGACTAGCGGGCCCCTCTCCTACAATGAGCAGTTCTTC. Translating gives CASSSTGTSGPLSYNEQFF.